The 19 T cell receptor beta chains given below trace back to one sample, sequenced in a study of blood T cell repertoires in COVID-19. Assay used: immunoSEQ multiplex PCR; TCRdb lists only in-frame clones, some missing. The repertoire holds around 170,000 clones, with more than 70% as singletons. Material for sequencing was peripheral blood. Receptor source: a man aged 55 to 70 with acute or convalescent COVID-19.

The chain recombines TRBV6-2 or TRBV6-3 with TRBJ2-7; no clear D gene. V lost 4 bases and J 3 bases, leaving 13 bases between the germline ends. CDR3 length: 14 amino acids. Germline lookup yields CDR1 MNHEY and CDR2 SVGEGT. DNA of the CDR3: TGTGCCAGCAGTTCCTCACAGAGAATCTACGAGCAGTACTTC. Encoded protein: CASSSSQRIYEQYF.

This clone was counted once. CDR3 DNA sequence: TGCAGCGCGGCTAGCGGGGAGGGCTACGAGCAGTACTTC. Its protein product is CSAASGEGYEQYF. The chain uses TRBV29-1 and TRBJ2-7; 9 bases are shared with TRBD2. V was pared by 7 bases and J by 3 bases, with 7 bases of the junction left unmatched. This CDR3 contains 13 residues. From germline, CDR1 is SQVTM and CDR2 ANQGSEA.

The rearrangement joins TRBV11-3 to TRBJ1-1; 8 positions agree with TRBD1. This CDR3 contains 13 residues. Trimming cost V 8 bases and J 5 bases; bases outside gene matches: 7. Germline CDR1 SGHNT, CDR2 YENEEA. The CDR3: CASSDRGDTEAFF. For the CDR3, the DNA is TGTGCCAGCTCTGACAGGGGTGATACTGAAGCTTTCTTT. Full variable domain (rest looked up from reference TRBV11-3 and TRBJ1-1): EAGVVQSPRYKIIEKKQPVAFWCNPISGHNTLYWYLQNLGQGPELLIRYENEEAVDDSQLPKDRFSAERLKGVDSTLKIQPAELGDSAVYLCASSDRGDTEAFFGQGTRLTVV.

V is TRBV12-5 and J is TRBJ2-2, with a weak D call TRBD2 (5 bases). V was cut by 0 bases and J by 6 bases, with 8 bases left in between. There are 14 residues in the CDR3. Germline lookup yields CDR1 LGHNT and CDR2 FRNRAP. DNA of the CDR3: TGTGCTAGTGGTTTGGTTAGGGAGTCCGGGGAGCTGTTTTTT. Amino acid sequence: CASGLVRESGELFF.

This clone was detected many times. V usage is TRBV9 and J usage is TRBJ1-2; TRBD1 is a possible D gene (5 bases). Germline values: CDR1 SGDLS, CDR2 YYNGEE. V lost 0 bases and J 3 bases, leaving 6 bases between the germline ends. The CDR3 runs 13 residues. CDR3 nucleotide sequence: TGTGCCAGCAGCGTAGGGGGGGACTATGGCTACACCTTC. It codes for CASSVGGDYGYTF.

As DNA, the CDR3 is TGCGCCAGCAGCTGGCAACAGGGGCCAAACTATGGCTACACCTTC. Protein sequence: CASSWQQGPNYGYTF. V and J are TRBV5-1 and TRBJ1-2; 7 nucleotides agree with TRBD1. CDR1 is SGHRS and CDR2 is YFSETQ in the germline V gene. The CDR3 loop spans 15 amino acids. With 3 bases clipped from V and 2 bases from J, the junction kept 7 bases outside the gene matches.

This clone has only one observation. This chain joins TRBV5-1 and TRBJ2-5; D not certain. Deletions cut 3 bases from V and 3 bases from J, with 3 bases between. Germline V gene lookup returns CDR1 SGHRS and CDR2 YFSETQ. The CDR3 extends over 11 amino acids. The DNA for the CDR3 is TGCGCCAGCAGCTCCAAAGAGACCCAGTACTTC. Translated: CASSSKETQYF.

The chain recombines TRBV2 with TRBJ1-2; 10 bases line up with TRBD1. V lost 11 bases, J lost 12 bases, and 15 bases stayed unmatched. The CDR3 is 13 residues long. In germline, CDR1 is SNHLY, CDR2 FYNNEI. This CDR3 reads CAGGTGDIAIHTF. The CDR3 DNA follows: TGTGCCGGAGGGACAGGGGACATAGCGATCCACACCTTC.

V is TRBV5-1 and J is TRBJ2-3, with 10 nucleotides matching TRBD2. In germline, CDR1 is SGHRS, CDR2 YFSETQ. V was clipped by 4 bases and J by 2 bases; unmatched bases: 10. This CDR3 is built from 17 residues. In DNA form, the CDR3 reads TGCGCCAGCAGCCAATCCTTAACTAGCGGGATCACAGATACGCAGTATTTT. This translates into CASSQSLTSGITDTQYF.

The chain has TRBV6-2 or TRBV6-3 and TRBJ1-6; no reliable D call. Trimming shortened V by 2 bases and J by 8 bases, and 10 bases separated the two germline ends. The V gene's germline CDR1 is MNHEY and CDR2 SVGEGT. This CDR3 has 14 residues. The CDR3 spells CASSYGGSDSPLHF. The DNA of the CDR3 is TGTGCCAGCAGTTACGGAGGGTCCGATTCACCCCTCCACTTT.

The V and J genes are TRBV28 and TRBJ1-2; D might be TRBD1 (6 bases). Looked up from germline, CDR1 is MDHEN and CDR2 is SYDVKM. The length of the CDR3 is 14 residues. Deletions cut 2 bases from V and 4 bases from J, with 11 bases between. The CDR3 nucleotides are TGTGCCAGCAGTTTACAGGGGTTTGGCTATGGCTACACCTTC. It yields the protein CASSLQGFGYGYTF.

The J gene is TRBJ1-1, the V gene TRBV30; the match to TRBD1 covers 7 bases. V was pared by 5 bases and J by 6 bases, with 6 bases of the junction left unmatched. Germline V gene data show CDR1 as GTSNPN and CDR2 as SVGIG (reference sequence). This CDR3 comprises 12 residues. The CDR3 DNA follows: TGTGCCTGGGAACAGGGGTCGGCTGAAGCTTTCTTT. Amino acid sequence: CAWEQGSAEAFF.

The rearrangement links TRBV6-6 to TRBJ2-7; maybe TRBD1 (5 bases). The CDR3 has 14 amino acids. Germline lookup yields CDR1 MNHNY and CDR2 SVGAGI (reference sequence). V was clipped by 0 bases and J by 5 bases, with 11 bases between them. The CDR3 DNA is TGTGCCAGCAGTTACTCTGGGCAGGGAAACGAGCAGTACTTC. Amino acids: CASSYSGQGNEQYF.

This CDR3 is CASRGQGSTGELFF. CDR3 nucleotides: TGTGCCAGCAGAGGACAGGGCTCCACCGGGGAGCTGTTTTTT. V gene TRBV2 combines with J gene TRBJ2-2; 8 bases align to TRBD1. Germline CDR1 is SNHLY and CDR2 is FYNNEI. This CDR3 is built from 14 residues. Losses at the gene ends were 6 bases for V and 4 bases for J; bases not matched to a gene: 4.

The V and J genes are TRBV1 and TRBJ2-7; the D segment call TRBD1 is taken from the table without a DNA check. TRBV1 is a documented pseudogene. The CDR3 contains 17 residues. This CDR3 is CTSSFMSQQGAGYEQYF. The CDR3 DNA is TGCACCAGCAGCTTTATGTCCCAACAGGGGGCCGGCTACGAGCAGTACTTC.

The V and J genes are TRBV5-6 and TRBJ1-1, with D unresolved. Trimming took off 0 bases at V and 4 bases at J, with 13 bases between the two ends. Germline CDR1 SGHDT, CDR2 YYEEEE. CDR3 size: 15 residues. The CDR3 DNA reads as TGTGCCAGCAGCTTGGAACCGCGGGCTGGCACTGAAGCTTTCTTT. It codes for CASSLEPRAGTEAFF.

The J gene is TRBJ2-7, the V gene TRBV5-1, with D hard to call. The CDR3 consists of 14 residues. Trimming cost V 0 bases and J 2 bases, with 9 bases left between them. Germline loops: CDR1 SGHRS, CDR2 YFSETQ. CDR3 sequence: CASSLAYSTYEQYF. The CDR3, as DNA: TGCGCCAGCAGCTTGGCATACAGTACCTACGAGCAGTACTTC.

J is TRBJ2-7 and V is TRBV7-9, with D possibly matching TRBD2 (5 bases). V lost 6 bases to trimming and J lost 3 bases, with 6 bases between them. The CDR3 consists of 11 residues. Germline assignment: CDR1 SEHNR and CDR2 FQNEAQ (reference sequence). Written as DNA, the CDR3 is TGTGCCAGCAGTCGGGACTACGAGCAGTACTTC. Translating it yields CASSRDYEQYF.

V is TRBV7-2 and J is TRBJ1-6; the D gene is possibly TRBD1 (5 bases). CDR3 size: 17 residues. Germline values: CDR1 SGHTA, CDR2 FQGNSA. V lost 2 bases to trimming and J lost 2 bases, with 13 bases between them. The CDR3 bases are TGTGCCAGCAGCTTAACTCTCCAGGGTCCCTATAATTCACCCCTCCACTTT. Amino acid sequence: CASSLTLQGPYNSPLHF.